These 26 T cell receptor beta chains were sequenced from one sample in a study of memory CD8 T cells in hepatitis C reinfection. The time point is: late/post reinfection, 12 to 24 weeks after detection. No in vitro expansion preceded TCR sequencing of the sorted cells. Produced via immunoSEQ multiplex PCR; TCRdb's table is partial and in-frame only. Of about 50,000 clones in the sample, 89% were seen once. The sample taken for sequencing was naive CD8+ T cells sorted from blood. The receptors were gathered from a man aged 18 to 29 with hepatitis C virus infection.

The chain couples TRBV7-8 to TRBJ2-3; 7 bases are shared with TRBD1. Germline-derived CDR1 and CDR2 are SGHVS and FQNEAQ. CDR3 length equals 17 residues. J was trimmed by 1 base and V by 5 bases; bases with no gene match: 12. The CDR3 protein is CASSLPTGERGTDTQYF. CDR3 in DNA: TGTGCCAGCAGCCTACCTACAGGGGAGAGGGGCACAGATACGCAGTATTTT.

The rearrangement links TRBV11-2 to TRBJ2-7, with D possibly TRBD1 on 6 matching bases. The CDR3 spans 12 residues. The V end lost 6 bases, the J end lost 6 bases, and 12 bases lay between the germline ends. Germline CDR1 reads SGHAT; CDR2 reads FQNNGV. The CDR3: CASRRTGSEQYF. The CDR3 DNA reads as TGTGCCAGCAGACGTACAGGGAGCGAGCAGTACTTC.

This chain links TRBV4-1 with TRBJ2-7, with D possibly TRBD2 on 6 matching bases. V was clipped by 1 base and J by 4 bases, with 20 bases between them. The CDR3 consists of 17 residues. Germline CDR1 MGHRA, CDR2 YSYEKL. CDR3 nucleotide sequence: TGCGCCAGCAGCCAAGGTCCTCCGGGTTCACGGGGGTACGAGCAGTACTTC. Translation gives CASSQGPPGSRGYEQYF.

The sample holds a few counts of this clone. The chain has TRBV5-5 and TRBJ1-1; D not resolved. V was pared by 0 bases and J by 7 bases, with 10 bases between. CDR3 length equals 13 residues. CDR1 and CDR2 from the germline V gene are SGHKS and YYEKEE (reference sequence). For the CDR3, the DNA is TGTGCCAGCAGCTTGGGTCCCGAGAGTGAAGCTTTCTTT. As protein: CASSLGPESEAFF.

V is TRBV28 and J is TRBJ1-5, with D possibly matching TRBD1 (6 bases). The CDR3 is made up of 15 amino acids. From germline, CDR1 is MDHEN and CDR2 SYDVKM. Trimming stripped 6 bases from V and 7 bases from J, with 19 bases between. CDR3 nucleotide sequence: TGTGCCAGCAGGACAGGAACAGTCAGGGGCCAGCCCCAGCATTTT. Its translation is CASRTGTVRGQPQHF.

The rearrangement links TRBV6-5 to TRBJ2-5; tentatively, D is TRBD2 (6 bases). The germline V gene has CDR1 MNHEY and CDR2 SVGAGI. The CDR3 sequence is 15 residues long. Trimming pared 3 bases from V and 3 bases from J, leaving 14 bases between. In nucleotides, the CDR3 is TGTGCCAGCAGTTATTCCCGCGGGGCTAAAGAGACCCAGTACTTC. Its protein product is CASSYSRGAKETQYF.

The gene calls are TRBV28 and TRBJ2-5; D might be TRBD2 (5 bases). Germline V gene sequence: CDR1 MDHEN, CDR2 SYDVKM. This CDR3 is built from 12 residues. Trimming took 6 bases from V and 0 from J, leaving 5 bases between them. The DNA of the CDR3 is TGTGCCAGCAGGGACTACCAAGAGACCCAGTACTTC. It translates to CASRDYQETQYF.

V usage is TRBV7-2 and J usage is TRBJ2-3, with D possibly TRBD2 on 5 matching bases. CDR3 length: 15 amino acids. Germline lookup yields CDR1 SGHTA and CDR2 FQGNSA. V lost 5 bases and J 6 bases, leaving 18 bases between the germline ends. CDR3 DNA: TGTGCCAGCAGCCGCATTAGTGGGAGCAAGGATACGCAGTATTTT. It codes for CASSRISGSKDTQYF.

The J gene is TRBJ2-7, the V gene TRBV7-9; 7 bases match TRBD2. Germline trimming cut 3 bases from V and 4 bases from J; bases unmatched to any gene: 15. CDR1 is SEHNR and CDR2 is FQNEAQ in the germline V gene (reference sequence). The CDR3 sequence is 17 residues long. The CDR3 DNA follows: TGTGCCAGCAGCTTTCGGGGGGAGGGATCAAATCAGTACGAGCAGTACTTC. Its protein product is CASSFRGEGSNQYEQYF.

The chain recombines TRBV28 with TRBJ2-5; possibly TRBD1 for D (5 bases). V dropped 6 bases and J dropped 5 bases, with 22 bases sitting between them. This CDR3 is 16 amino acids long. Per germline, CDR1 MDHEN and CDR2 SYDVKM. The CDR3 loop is CASRPLRPGIWETQYF. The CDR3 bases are TGTGCCAGCAGGCCTCTTCGACCAGGGATTTGGGAGACCCAGTACTTC.

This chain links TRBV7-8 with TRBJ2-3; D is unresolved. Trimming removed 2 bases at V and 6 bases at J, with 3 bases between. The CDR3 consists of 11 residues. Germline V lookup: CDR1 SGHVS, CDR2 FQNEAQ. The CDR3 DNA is TGTGCCAGCAGCTTATCGGATACGCAGTATTTT. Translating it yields CASSLSDTQYF.

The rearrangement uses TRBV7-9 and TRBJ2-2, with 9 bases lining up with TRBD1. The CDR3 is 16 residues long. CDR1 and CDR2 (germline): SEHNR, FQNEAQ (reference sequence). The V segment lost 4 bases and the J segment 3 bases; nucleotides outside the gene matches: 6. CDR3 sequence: CASSSGTGLDTGELFF. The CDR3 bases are TGTGCCAGCAGCTCTGGGACAGGGTTGGACACCGGGGAGCTGTTTTTT.

This chain's CDR3 is CASSLETSGSTDTQYF. CDR3 DNA: TGCGCCAGCAGCCTAGAGACTAGCGGGAGCACAGATACGCAGTATTTT. The chain combines TRBV4-1 with TRBJ2-3, with 10 bases lining up with TRBD2. The germline gives CDR1 MGHRA, CDR2 YSYEKL. V shed 4 bases and J 0 bases; nucleotides not matched to a gene: 4. This CDR3 has 16 amino acids.

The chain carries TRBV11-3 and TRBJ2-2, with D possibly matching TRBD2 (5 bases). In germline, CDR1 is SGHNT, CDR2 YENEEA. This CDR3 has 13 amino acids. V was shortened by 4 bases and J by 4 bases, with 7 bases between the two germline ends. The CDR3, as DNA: TGTGCCAGCAGCTCGAGGGCCACCGGGGAGCTGTTTTTT. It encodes CASSSRATGELFF.

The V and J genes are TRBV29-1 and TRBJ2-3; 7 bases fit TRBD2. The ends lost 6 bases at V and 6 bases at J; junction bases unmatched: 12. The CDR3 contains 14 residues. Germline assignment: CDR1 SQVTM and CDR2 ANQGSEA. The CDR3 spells CSVLGTPGRDTQYF. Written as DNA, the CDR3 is TGCAGCGTGCTCGGGACTCCCGGGAGGGATACGCAGTATTTT.

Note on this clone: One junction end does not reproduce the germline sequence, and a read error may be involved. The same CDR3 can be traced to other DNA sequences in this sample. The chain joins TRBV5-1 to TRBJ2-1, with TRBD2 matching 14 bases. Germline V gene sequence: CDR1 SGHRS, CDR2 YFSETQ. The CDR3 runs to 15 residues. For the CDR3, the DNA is TGTGCCAGCAGCTTAGGGACTAGCGGGAGCTATGAGCAGTTCTTC. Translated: CASSLGTSGSYEQFF.

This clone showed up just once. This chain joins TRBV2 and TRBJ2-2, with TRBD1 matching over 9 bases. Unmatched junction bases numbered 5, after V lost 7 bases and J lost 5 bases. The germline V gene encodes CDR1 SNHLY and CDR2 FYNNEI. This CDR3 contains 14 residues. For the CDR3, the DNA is TGTGCCAGCAACCGACAGGGGGTAACCGGGGAGCTGTTTTTT. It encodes CASNRQGVTGELFF.

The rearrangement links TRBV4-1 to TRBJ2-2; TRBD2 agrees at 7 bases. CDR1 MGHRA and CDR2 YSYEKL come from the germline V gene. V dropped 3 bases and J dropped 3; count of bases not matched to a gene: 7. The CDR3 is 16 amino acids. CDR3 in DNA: TGCGCCAGCAGCCATCTGGGAGGGAGGGACACCGGGGAGCTGTTTTTT. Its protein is CASSHLGGRDTGELFF.

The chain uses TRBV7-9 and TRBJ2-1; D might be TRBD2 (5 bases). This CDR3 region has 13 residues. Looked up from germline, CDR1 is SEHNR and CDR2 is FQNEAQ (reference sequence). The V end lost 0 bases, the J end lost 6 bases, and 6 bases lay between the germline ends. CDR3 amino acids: CASSLAGSNEQFF. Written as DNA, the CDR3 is TGTGCCAGCAGCTTAGCAGGGAGCAATGAGCAGTTCTTC.

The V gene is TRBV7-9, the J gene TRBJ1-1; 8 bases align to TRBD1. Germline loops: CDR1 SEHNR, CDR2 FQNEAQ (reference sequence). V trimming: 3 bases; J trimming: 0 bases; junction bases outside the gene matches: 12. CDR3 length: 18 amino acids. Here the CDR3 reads CASSFPGTGAKMNTEAFF. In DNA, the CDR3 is TGTGCCAGCAGCTTCCCCGGGACAGGAGCTAAAATGAACACTGAAGCTTTCTTT.

CDR3 residues: CASSDGGQGAADTQYF. CDR3 nucleotides: TGTGCCAGCAGCGACGGCGGACAGGGGGCGGCAGATACGCAGTATTTT. The V and J genes are TRBV7-8 and TRBJ2-3, with 11 bases matching TRBD1. V lost 5 bases to trimming and J lost 4 bases; unmatched junction nucleotides: 8. The CDR3 is 16 residues long. From germline, CDR1 is SGHVS and CDR2 FQNEAQ.

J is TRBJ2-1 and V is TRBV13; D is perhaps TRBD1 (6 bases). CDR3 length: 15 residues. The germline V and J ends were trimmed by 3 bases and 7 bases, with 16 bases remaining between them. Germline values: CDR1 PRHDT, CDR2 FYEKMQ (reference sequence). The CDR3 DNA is TGTGCCAGCAGCTTCCCGGACAGCCCTGGGAATGAGCAGTTCTTC. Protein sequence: CASSFPDSPGNEQFF.

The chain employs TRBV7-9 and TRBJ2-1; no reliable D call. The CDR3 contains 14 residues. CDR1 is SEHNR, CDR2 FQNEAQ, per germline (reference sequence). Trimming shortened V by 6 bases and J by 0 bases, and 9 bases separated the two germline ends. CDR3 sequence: CASSPVGSYNEQFF. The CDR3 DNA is TGTGCCAGCAGTCCAGTTGGCTCCTACAATGAGCAGTTCTTC.

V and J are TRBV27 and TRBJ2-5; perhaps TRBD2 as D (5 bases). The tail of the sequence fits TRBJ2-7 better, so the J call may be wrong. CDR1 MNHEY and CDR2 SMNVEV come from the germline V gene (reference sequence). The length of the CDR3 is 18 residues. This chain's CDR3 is CASSPFSLGGLSSYEQYF. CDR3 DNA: TGTGCCAGCAGCCCTTTCTCGTTGGGCGGGTTAAGCTCCTACGAGCAGTACTTC.

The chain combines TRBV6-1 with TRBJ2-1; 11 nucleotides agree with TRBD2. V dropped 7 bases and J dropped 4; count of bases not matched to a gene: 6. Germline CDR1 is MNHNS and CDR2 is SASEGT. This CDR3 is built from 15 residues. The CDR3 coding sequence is TGTGCCAGCACTATCCTAGCGGGAGGTTACAATGAGCAGTTCTTC. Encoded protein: CASTILAGGYNEQFF.

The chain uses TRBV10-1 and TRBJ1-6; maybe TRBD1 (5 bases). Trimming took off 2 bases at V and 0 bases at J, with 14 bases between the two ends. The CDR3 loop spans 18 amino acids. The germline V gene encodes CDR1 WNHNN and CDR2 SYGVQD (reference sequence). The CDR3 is CASSERQRMSSYNSPLHF. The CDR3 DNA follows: TGCGCCAGCAGTGAGAGACAGAGAATGAGCTCCTATAATTCACCCCTCCACTTT.